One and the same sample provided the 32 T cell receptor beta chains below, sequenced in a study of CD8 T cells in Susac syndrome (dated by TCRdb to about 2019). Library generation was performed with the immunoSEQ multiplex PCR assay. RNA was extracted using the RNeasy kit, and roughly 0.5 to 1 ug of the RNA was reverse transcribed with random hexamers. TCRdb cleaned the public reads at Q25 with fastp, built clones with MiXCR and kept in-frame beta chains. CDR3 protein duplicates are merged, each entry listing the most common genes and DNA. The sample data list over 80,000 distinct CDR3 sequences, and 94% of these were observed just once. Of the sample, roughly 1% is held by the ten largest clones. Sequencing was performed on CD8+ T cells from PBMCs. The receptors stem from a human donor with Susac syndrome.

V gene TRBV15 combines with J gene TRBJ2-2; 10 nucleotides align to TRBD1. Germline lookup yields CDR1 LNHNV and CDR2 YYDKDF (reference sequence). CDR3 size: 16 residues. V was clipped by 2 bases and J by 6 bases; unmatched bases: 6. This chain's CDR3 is CATSRMTGGVPGELFF. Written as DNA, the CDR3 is TGTGCCACCAGCAGAATGACAGGGGGCGTTCCCGGGGAGCTGTTTTTT.

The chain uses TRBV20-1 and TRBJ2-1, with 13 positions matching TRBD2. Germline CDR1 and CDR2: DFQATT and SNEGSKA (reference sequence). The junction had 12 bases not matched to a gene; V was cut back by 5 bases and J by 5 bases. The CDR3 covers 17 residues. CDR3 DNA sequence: TGCAGTGCTCCCGGGACTAGCGGGGAGTCATGGGACAATGAGCAGTTCTTC. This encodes CSAPGTSGESWDNEQFF.

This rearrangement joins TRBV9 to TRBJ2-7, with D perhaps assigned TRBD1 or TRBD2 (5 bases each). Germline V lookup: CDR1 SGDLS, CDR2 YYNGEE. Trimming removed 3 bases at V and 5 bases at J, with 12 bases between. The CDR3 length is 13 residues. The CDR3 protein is CASSEDGDHEQYF. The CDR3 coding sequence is TGTGCCAGCAGCGAGGACGGGGACCACGAGCAGTACTTC.

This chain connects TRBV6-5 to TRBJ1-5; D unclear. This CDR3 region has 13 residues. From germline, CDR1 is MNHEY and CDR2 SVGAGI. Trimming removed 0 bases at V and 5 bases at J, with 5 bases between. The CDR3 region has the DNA TGTGCCAGCAGTTACTCGGGAGATCAGCCCCAGCATTTT. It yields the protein CASSYSGDQPQHF.

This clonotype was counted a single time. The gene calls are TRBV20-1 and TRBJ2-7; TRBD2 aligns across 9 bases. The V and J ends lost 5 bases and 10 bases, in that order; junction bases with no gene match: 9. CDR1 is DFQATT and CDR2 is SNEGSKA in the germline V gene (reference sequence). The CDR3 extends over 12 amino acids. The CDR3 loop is CSAREGLAEQYF. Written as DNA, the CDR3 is TGCAGTGCTCGGGAGGGACTAGCTGAACAGTACTTC.

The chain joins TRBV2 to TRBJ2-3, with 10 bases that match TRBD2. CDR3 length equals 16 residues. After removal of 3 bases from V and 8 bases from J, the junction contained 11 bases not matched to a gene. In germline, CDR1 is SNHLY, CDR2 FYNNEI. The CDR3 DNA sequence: TGTGCCAGCAGTGAGTGGACTAGCGGCCCGGCGGGTACGCAGTATTTT. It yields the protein CASSEWTSGPAGTQYF.

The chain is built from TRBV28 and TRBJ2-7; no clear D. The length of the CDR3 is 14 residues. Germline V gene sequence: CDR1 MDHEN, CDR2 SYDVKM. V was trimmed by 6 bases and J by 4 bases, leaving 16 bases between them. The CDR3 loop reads CASRLSPEAYEQYF. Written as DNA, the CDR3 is TGTGCCAGCAGGCTGTCCCCCGAGGCATACGAGCAGTACTTC.

DNA of the CDR3: TGTGCCAGCAGTTCGGCGGCCCCGGGACTAGCGGGAGGGCCAGCCTACGAGCAGTACTTC. It specifies CASSSAAPGLAGGPAYEQYF. The rearrangement links TRBV11-1 to TRBJ2-7; 16 positions match TRBD2. CDR3 length: 20 amino acids. Losses at the gene ends were 6 bases for V and 2 bases for J; bases not matched to a gene: 16. Germline V gene lookup returns CDR1 SGHAT and CDR2 FQDESV (reference sequence).

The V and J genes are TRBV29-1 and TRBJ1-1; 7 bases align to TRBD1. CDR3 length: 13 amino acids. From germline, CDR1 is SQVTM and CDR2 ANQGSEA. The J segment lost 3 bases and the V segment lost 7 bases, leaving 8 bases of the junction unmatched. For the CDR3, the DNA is TGCAGCGCTGACAGGGAGGAGTACACTGAAGCTTTCTTT. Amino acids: CSADREEYTEAFF.

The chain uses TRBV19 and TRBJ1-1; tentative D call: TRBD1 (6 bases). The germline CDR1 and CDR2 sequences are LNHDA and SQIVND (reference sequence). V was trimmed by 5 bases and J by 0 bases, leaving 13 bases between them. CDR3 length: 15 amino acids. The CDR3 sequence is CASSDEGQLNTEAFF. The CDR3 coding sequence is TGTGCCAGTAGTGATGAAGGACAGTTGAACACTGAAGCTTTCTTT.

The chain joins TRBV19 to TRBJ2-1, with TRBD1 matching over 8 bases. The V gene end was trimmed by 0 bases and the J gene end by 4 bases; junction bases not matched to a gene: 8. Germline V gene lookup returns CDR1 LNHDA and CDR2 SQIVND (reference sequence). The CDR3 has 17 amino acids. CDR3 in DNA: TGTGCCAGTAGTATAGACCCCTACAGGGGGAATTACAATGAGCAGTTCTTC. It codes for CASSIDPYRGNYNEQFF.

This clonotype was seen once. The CDR3 loop reads CASSPVGTEAFF. In nucleotides, the CDR3 is TGTGCCAGCAGCCCCGTTGGGACTGAAGCTTTCTTT. This rearrangement joins TRBV7-9 to TRBJ1-1; D is uncertain. The CDR3 has 12 amino acids. Trimming removed 5 bases from V and 5 bases from J, with 9 bases in between. Germline-derived CDR1 and CDR2 are SEHNR and FQNEAQ (reference sequence).

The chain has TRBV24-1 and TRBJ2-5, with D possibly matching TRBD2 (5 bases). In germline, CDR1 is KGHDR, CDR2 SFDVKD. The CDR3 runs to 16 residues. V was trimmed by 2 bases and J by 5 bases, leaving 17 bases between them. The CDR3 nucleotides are TGTGCCACCAGTGATTACCCGCGGGCGGCATTCGAGACCCAGTACTTC. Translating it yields CATSDYPRAAFETQYF.

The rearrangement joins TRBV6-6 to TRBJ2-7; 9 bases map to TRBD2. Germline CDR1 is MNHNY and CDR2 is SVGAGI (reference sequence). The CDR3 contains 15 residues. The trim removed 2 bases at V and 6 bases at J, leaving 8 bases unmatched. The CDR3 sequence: CASSYGGGASSEQYF. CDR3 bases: TGTGCCAGCAGTTACGGCGGGGGGGCTAGCAGCGAGCAGTACTTC.

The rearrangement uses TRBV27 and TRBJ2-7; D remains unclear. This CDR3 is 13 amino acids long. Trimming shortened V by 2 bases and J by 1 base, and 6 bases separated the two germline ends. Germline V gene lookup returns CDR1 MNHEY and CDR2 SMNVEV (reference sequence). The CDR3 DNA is TGTGCCAGCAGTTTAACTGCTTCCTACGAGCAGTACTTC. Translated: CASSLTASYEQYF.

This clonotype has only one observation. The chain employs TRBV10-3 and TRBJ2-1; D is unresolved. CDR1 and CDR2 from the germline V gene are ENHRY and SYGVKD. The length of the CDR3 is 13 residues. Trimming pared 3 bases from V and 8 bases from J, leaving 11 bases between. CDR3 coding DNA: TGTGCCATCAGTGAAATCCTGCTTGATGAGCAGTTCTTC. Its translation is CAISEILLDEQFF.

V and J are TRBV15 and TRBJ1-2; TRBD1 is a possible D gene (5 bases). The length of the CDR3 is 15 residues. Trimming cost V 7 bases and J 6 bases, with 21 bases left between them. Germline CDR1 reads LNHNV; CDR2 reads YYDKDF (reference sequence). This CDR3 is CATTTRGPGRNGYTF. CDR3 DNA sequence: TGTGCCACCACGACAAGGGGCCCGGGGAGGAATGGCTACACCTTC. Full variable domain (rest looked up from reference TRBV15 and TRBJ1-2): DAMVIQNPRYQVTQFGKPVTLSCSQTLNHNVMYWYQQKSSQAPKLLFHYYDKDFNNEADTPDNFQSRRPNTSFCFLDIRSPGLGDTAMYLCATTTRGPGRNGYTFGSGTRLTVV.

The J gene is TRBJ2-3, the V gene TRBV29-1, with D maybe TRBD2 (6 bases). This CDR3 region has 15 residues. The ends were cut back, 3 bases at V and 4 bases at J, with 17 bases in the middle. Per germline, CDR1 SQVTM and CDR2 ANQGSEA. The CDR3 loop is CSVDVGGDSSDTQYF. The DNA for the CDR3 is TGCAGCGTTGATGTCGGGGGAGATAGCTCAGATACGCAGTATTTT.

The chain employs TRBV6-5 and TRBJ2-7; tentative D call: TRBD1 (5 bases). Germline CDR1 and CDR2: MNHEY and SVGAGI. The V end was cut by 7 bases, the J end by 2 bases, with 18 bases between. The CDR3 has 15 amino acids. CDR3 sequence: CASTPGEQATYEQYF. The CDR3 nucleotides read TGTGCCAGCACACCCGGAGAACAGGCAACCTACGAGCAGTACTTC.

The CDR3 bases are TGTGCCAGCAGTGATCAGGTGACCGGGGAGCTGTTTTTT. It is translated as CASSDQVTGELFF. The chain links TRBV25-1 to TRBJ2-2; D is unresolved. CDR1 is MGHDK, CDR2 SYGVNS, per germline. The CDR3 is 13 residues long. V was cut by 3 bases and J by 5 bases, with 7 bases left in between. Combining the CDR3 with reference TRBV25-1 and TRBJ2-2 gives the whole variable domain EADIYQTPRYLVIGTGKKITLECSQTMGHDKMYWYQQDPGMELHLIHYSYGVNSTEKGDLSSESTVSRIRTEHFPLTLESARPSHTSQYLCASSDQVTGELFFGEGSRLTVL.

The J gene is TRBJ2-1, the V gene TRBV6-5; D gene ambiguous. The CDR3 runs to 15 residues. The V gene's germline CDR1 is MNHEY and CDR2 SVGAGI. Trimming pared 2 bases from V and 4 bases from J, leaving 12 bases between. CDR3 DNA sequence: TGTGCCAGCAGTTACGACCTGGCGGCTTACAATGAGCAGTTCTTC. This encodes CASSYDLAAYNEQFF.

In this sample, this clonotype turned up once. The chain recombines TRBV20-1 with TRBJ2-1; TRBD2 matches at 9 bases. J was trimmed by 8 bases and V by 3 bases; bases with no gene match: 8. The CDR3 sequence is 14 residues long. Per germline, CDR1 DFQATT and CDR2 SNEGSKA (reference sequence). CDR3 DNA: TGCAGTGCTAGTTTGGCTAGCGGGACCGATGAGCAGTTCTTC. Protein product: CSASLASGTDEQFF.

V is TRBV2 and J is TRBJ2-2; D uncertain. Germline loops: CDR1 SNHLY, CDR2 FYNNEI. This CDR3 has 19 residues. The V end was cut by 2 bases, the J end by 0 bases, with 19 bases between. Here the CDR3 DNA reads TGTGCCAGCAGTGAAATCGGCCGCGAGGATCTTACGAACACCGGGGAGCTGTTTTTT. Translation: CASSEIGREDLTNTGELFF.

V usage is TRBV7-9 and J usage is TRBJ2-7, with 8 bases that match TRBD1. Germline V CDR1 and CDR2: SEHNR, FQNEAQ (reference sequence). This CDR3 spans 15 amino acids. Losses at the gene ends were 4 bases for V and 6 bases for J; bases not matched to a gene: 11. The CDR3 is CASSSSLRTGPEQYF. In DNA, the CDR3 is TGTGCCAGCAGCTCCTCCCTAAGGACAGGGCCCGAGCAGTACTTC.

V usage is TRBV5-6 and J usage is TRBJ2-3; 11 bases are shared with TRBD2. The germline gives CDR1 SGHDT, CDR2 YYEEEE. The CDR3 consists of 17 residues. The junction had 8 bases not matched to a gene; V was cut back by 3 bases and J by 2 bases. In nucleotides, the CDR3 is TGTGCCAGCAGCTCCTCCGGGACTAGCGGAATCACAGATACGCAGTATTTT. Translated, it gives CASSSSGTSGITDTQYF.

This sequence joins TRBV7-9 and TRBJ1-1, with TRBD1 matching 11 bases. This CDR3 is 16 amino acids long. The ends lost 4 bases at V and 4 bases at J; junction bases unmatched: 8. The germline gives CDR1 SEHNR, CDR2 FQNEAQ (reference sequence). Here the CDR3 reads CASSSGTGGLRTEAFF. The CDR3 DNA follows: TGTGCCAGCAGCTCTGGGACAGGGGGGCTCCGCACTGAAGCTTTCTTT.

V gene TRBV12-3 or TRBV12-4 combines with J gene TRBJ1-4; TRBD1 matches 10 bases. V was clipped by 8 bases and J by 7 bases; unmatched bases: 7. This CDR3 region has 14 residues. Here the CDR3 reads CASCPGQGSEKLFF. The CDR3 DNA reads TGTGCCAGCTGCCCGGGACAGGGGTCTGAAAAACTGTTTTTT.

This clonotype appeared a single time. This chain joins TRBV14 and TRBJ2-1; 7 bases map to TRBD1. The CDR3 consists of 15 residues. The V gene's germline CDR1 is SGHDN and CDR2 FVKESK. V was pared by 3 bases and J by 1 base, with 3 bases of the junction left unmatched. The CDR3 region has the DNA TGTGCCAGCAGCCACCGCAGGGGGTCCTACAATGAGCAGTTCTTC. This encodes CASSHRRGSYNEQFF.

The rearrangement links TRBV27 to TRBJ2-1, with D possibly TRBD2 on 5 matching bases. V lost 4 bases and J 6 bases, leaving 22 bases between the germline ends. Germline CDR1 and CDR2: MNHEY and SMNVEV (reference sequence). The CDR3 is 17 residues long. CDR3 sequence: CASSWGESVTPRNEQFF. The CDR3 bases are TGTGCCAGCAGTTGGGGAGAGAGTGTTACCCCCCGCAATGAGCAGTTCTTC.

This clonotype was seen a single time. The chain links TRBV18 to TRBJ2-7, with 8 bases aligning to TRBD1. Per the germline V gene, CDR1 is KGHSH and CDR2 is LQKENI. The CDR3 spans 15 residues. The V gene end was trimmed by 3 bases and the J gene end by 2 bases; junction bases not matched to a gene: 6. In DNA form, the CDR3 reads TGTGCCAGCTCACCGCCCGGACAGGGCCCCTACGAGCAGTACTTC. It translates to CASSPPGQGPYEQYF.

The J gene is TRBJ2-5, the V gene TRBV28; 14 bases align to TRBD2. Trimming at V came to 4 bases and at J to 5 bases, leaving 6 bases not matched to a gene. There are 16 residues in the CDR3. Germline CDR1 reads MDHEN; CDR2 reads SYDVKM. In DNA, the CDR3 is TGTGCCAGCAGTTGGGGGACTAGCGGGAGCGTGGAGACCCAGTACTTC. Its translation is CASSWGTSGSVETQYF.

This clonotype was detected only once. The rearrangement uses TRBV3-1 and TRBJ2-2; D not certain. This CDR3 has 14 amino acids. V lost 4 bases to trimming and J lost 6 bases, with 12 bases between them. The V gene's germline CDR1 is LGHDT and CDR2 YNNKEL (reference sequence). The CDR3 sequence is CASSPSFEAGELFF. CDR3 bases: TGTGCCAGCAGCCCGTCCTTTGAAGCCGGGGAGCTGTTTTTT.